Sequencing of this T cell receptor beta chain was carried out in a study of cytomegalovirus exposure and HLA in healthy donors. Trimming took 7 bases from V and 0 from J; bases not matched to a gene: 5. Germline assignment: CDR1 LGHNA and CDR2 YNFKEQ. The CDR3 spans 14 residues. This clone was seen a handful of times. The antigen is not known. Primers: 60 Vbeta forward and 13 Jbeta reverse. Assay used: immunoSEQ multiplex PCR; TCRdb lists only in-frame clones, some missing. The sample lists 85,000 to 130,000 clones, around 80% occurring once. Study conclusions and caveats: As a later analysis showed, a missense DCLRE1C variant was linked to trimming of TCR beta V- and J-genes. A later analysis appeared to link common viral pathogens to several of the most significant clusters. In all likelihood, a cluster of highly shared sequence variants was a sequencing artifact. Another analysis was done later, and it associated over 15,000 TCR beta sequences with HLA alleles at 0.05 false discovery rate.

The sample taken for sequencing was PBMCs. The rearrangement joins TRBV4-2 to TRBJ1-1; TRBD1 matches at 7 bases. The TCR sequence derives from a man in his 60s in good health and CMV-seronegative. The CDR3: CASKRQGLNTEAFF. The CDR3 nucleotides read TGTGCCAGCAAGAGACAGGGCCTGAACACTGAAGCTTTCTTT.